The rows below give T cell receptor beta chains drawn from one sample of a study of cytomegalovirus exposure and HLA in healthy donors. Repertoires were generated with immunoSEQ multiplex PCR, while TCRdb's copy carries only in-frame clones and drops some. Of about 160,000 clones in the sample, about 88% are singletons; the top ten hold 3%. Sequences were obtained from PBMCs. Receptor source: a young man in good health and CMV-seronegative. Each CDR3 is given without its conserved first and last residue.

V gene	J gene	CDR3 protein
TRBV5-1	TRBJ1-2	ASSLEGAEYGYT
TRBV30	TRBJ1-5	AWGREGDQPQH
TRBV7-9	TRBJ1-1	ASSKGSGGNTEAF
TRBV9	TRBJ2-5	ASSASGTDQETQY
TRBV27	TRBJ2-1	ASSSGLAYNEQF
TRBV10-3	TRBJ1-5	AISGAGNQPQH
TRBV6-5	TRBJ2-1	ASSPDRDRLNEQF
TRBV29-1	TRBJ2-1	SVERRDNEQF
TRBV7-4	TRBJ1-2	ASSLGGQLYGYT
TRBV4-1	TRBJ1-3	ASSQVDMGWFSGNTIY
TRBV19	TRBJ2-4	ASSTKQGLDIQY
TRBV7-2	TRBJ2-7	ASSKLQGANEQY
TRBV7-9	TRBJ1-1	ASSLGDSEAF
TRBV4-2	TRBJ2-3	ASSQRTSGTDTQY
TRBV29-1	TRBJ2-2	SVDQVNTGELF
TRBV7-8	TRBJ2-5	ASSPPGQETQY
TRBV7-8	TRBJ2-5	ASSLWGAGKETQY
TRBV28	TRBJ1-2	ASSPLKTGGGYGYT
TRBV19	TRBJ1-1	ASSIGSGFVAEAF
TRBV9	TRBJ2-3	ASSVGGGGTDTQY
TRBV2	TRBJ2-1	ASGATPKNEQF
TRBV28	TRBJ1-5	ASSKEVWPQH
TRBV19	TRBJ1-4	ASSPPGSEKLF
TRBV4-1	TRBJ1-5	ASSQELSRSQPQH
TRBV6-1	TRBJ1-2	ATNSEYPTRSGYT
TRBV5-1	TRBJ1-1	ASSFVGRGSTEAF
TRBV6-6	TRBJ1-2	ASSYSGRVDGYT
TRBV2	TRBJ2-6	ASSTGQGGTGANVLT
TRBV2	TRBJ1-1	ASSFGQGTEAF
TRBV11-3	TRBJ1-2	ASSFPGTGGAHYGYT
TRBV5-1	TRBJ2-7	ASSLGTSGLDEQY
TRBV27	TRBJ2-7	ASSRTSGNYEQY
TRBV7-6	TRBJ2-5	ASSLAGASGTIGGQTQY
TRBV6-5	TRBJ2-1	ASGGGLYNEQF
TRBV28	TRBJ2-7	ASRVGYEQY
TRBV13	TRBJ2-1	ASSPDRTDFDYNEQF
TRBV19	TRBJ2-7	ASSRGTSGYEQY
TRBV21-1	TRBJ1-4	ASSKEYRDYNEKLF
TRBV4-1	TRBJ1-4	ASSHGGTGTDINEKLF
TRBV28	TRBJ2-7	ASGRTSGAYEQY
TRBV5-4	TRBJ2-3	ASSLWASGSLDTQY
TRBV21-1	TRBJ2-5	ASSMTGKESLGTQY
TRBV5-4	TRBJ1-2	ASSPRTGTPYGYT
TRBV28	TRBJ2-1	ASSLIGGYNEQF
TRBV5-1	TRBJ1-3	ASSLGTSGNTIY
TRBV5-1	TRBJ1-4	ASSDRQEDEKLF
TRBV4-1	TRBJ1-2	ASSQVGTGGSGYT
TRBV28	TRBJ1-5	ASIRGQGSNQPQH
TRBV4-1	TRBJ1-3	ASSQVALKGNTIY
TRBV28	TRBJ2-1	ASSSPLLGGSSSYNEQF